Listed here are 15 T cell receptor beta chains from one sample, sequenced in a study of T cell changes during pregnancy in multiple sclerosis. Produced via immunoSEQ multiplex PCR; TCRdb's table is partial and in-frame only. Among 40,000 to 50,000 clones listed, 94% were seen once. Here the sequenced sample was CD8+ T cells from peripheral blood mononuclear cells, taken in the third trimester of pregnancy. The receptor set was obtained from a female donor with multiple sclerosis, enrolled in a pregnancy study.

The chain carries TRBV19 and TRBJ2-7, with TRBD1 identical over 8 bases. The CDR3 contains 13 residues. CDR1 and CDR2 from the germline V gene are LNHDA and SQIVND (reference sequence). V lost 3 bases to trimming and J lost 4 bases; unmatched junction nucleotides: 2. The CDR3 DNA follows: TGTGCCAGTAGTATTGGGACAGGATACGAGCAGTACTTC. This translates into CASSIGTGYEQYF.

V gene TRBV27 combines with J gene TRBJ2-1, with D unresolved. Per the germline V gene, CDR1 is MNHEY and CDR2 is SMNVEV (reference sequence). Trimming took off 3 bases at V and 10 bases at J, with 10 bases between the two ends. This CDR3 is built from 12 residues. The CDR3 region is CASSLYGREQFF. The CDR3 region has the DNA TGTGCCAGCAGTTTGTATGGCAGGGAGCAGTTCTTC.

The chain recombines TRBV9 with TRBJ2-3, with D uncertain. Trimming took 0 bases from V and 5 from J, leaving 16 bases between them. Germline CDR1 reads SGDLS; CDR2 reads YYNGEE. The CDR3 totals 16 residues. In DNA form, the CDR3 reads TGTGCCAGCAGCGTAGCTCGGTCGTACCTAGGAGATACGCAGTATTTT. It specifies CASSVARSYLGDTQYF.

The chain is built from TRBV19 and TRBJ2-1, with TRBD2 matching over 7 bases. The CDR3 sequence is 16 residues long. The trim removed 5 bases at V and 5 bases at J, leaving 12 bases unmatched. From germline, CDR1 is LNHDA and CDR2 SQIVND (reference sequence). The chain's CDR3 is CASSFRRTSLNNEQFF. The CDR3 nucleotides are TGTGCCAGTAGTTTTCGCAGGACTAGTCTTAACAATGAGCAGTTCTTC.

The chain employs TRBV28 and TRBJ1-1, with 9 bases aligning to TRBD1. The germline gives CDR1 MDHEN, CDR2 SYDVKM. The V gene end was trimmed by 2 bases and the J gene end by 1 base; junction bases not matched to a gene: 2. The CDR3 extends over 15 amino acids. The CDR3 here is CASSLLGQGNTEAFF. Written as DNA, the CDR3 is TGTGCCAGCAGTTTACTGGGACAGGGGAACACTGAAGCTTTCTTT. The full variable domain, with the rest looked up from reference TRBV28 and TRBJ1-1, is DVKVTQSSRYLVKRTGEKVFLECVQDMDHENMFWYRQDPGLGLRLIYFSYDVKMKEKGDIPEGYSVSREKKERFSLILESASTNQTSMYLCASSLLGQGNTEAFFGQGTRLTVV.

The genes are TRBV21-1 and TRBJ1-5; TRBD1, the table's D call, lacks a check against the DNA. TRBV21-1 is marked as a pseudogene. The CDR3 contains 13 residues. CDR3 nucleotide sequence: TGTGCCAGCAGCAAACAGGGCAATCAGCCCCAGCATTTT. Translation: CASSKQGNQPQHF.

The chain couples TRBV6-1 to TRBJ1-1, with D perhaps matching TRBD1 (5 bases). This CDR3 is built from 15 residues. Trimming removed 6 bases from V and 0 bases from J, with 14 bases in between. Germline values: CDR1 MNHNS, CDR2 SASEGT. DNA for the CDR3: TGTGCCAGCAGGGACTGGGGGGTTATGAACACTGAAGCTTTCTTT. Translated, it gives CASRDWGVMNTEAFF.

The chain's CDR3 is CSVSRDSYNEQFF. The DNA of the CDR3 is TGCAGCGTGTCCCGGGACTCCTACAATGAGCAGTTCTTC. The chain recombines TRBV29-1 with TRBJ2-1; the D gene is possibly TRBD2 (5 bases). Trimming removed 6 bases at V and 0 bases at J, with 9 bases between. CDR1 and CDR2 from the germline V gene are SQVTM and ANQGSEA. The CDR3 contains 13 residues.

The chain recombines TRBV28 with TRBJ1-1; 8 bases map to TRBD1. The CDR3 has 14 amino acids. Germline CDR1 and CDR2: MDHEN and SYDVKM. Unmatched junction bases numbered 4, after V lost 6 bases and J lost 1 base. The CDR3 reads CASSRTGGNTEAFF. Here the CDR3 DNA reads TGTGCCAGCAGCCGAACAGGGGGGAACACTGAAGCTTTCTTT.

This chain connects TRBV28 to TRBJ2-1; the match to TRBD2 covers 11 bases. Losses at the gene ends were 5 bases for V and 5 bases for J; bases not matched to a gene: 11. In germline, CDR1 is MDHEN, CDR2 SYDVKM. This CDR3 spans 17 amino acids. The CDR3 sequence is CASSPAQGLADHNEQFF. The DNA of the CDR3 is TGTGCCAGCAGTCCAGCCCAGGGACTAGCGGACCACAATGAGCAGTTCTTC. The full variable domain, completed using reference TRBV28 and TRBJ2-1, is DVKVTQSSRYLVKRTGEKVFLECVQDMDHENMFWYRQDPGLGLRLIYFSYDVKMKEKGDIPEGYSVSREKKERFSLILESASTNQTSMYLCASSPAQGLADHNEQFFGPGTRLTVL.

By sample share, this clone is medium-sized (0.01 to 0.1%). V is TRBV6-1 and J is TRBJ1-3, with D unclear. The CDR3 extends over 16 amino acids. The V gene lost 0 bases and the J gene lost 0 bases, with 9 bases spanning the gap. Germline V gene sequence: CDR1 MNHNS, CDR2 SASEGT. The CDR3, as DNA: TGTGCCAGCAGTGAAGCGCCCGACAACTCTGGAAACACCATATATTTT. Translated, it gives CASSEAPDNSGNTIYF.

This chain joins TRBV2 and TRBJ1-2, with a weak D call TRBD1 (5 bases). V shed 7 bases and J shed 8 bases, with 14 bases lying between them. The CDR3 contains 12 residues. In germline, CDR1 is SNHLY, CDR2 FYNNEI. The DNA of the CDR3 is TGTGCCAGCATTAGGGGATTGGACGGCTACACCTTC. This encodes CASIRGLDGYTF. The whole variable domain, remainder taken from reference TRBV2 and TRBJ1-2, is EPEVTQTPSHQVTQMGQEVILRCVPISNHLYFYWYRQILGQKVEFLVSFYNNEISEKSEIFDDQFSVERPDGSNFTLKIRSTKLEDSAMYFCASIRGLDGYTFGSGTRLTVV.

The chain joins TRBV5-4 to TRBJ1-1; D might be TRBD1 (6 bases). Trimming stripped 4 bases from V and 1 base from J, with 14 bases between. This CDR3 has 15 residues. Germline-derived CDR1 and CDR2 are SGHNT and YYREEE (reference sequence). The CDR3 coding sequence is TGTGCCAGCAGCCTTCCGGACAGACAGAACACTGAAGCTTTCTTT. It specifies CASSLPDRQNTEAFF.

The rearrangement uses TRBV19 and TRBJ2-1; 10 nucleotides match TRBD1. CDR3 length: 17 amino acids. V shed 4 bases and J 0 bases; nucleotides not matched to a gene: 6. Germline CDR1 is LNHDA and CDR2 is SQIVND (reference sequence). The CDR3 loop reads CASSKDRGPTSYNEQFF. DNA of the CDR3: TGTGCCAGTAGTAAAGACAGGGGGCCTACCTCCTACAATGAGCAGTTCTTC.

The rearrangement uses TRBV5-4 and TRBJ1-5; D remains ambiguous. The CDR3 has 14 residues. With 2 bases removed from V and 0 bases from J, the gap between germline ends came to 6 bases. In germline, CDR1 is SGHNT, CDR2 YYREEE (reference sequence). The CDR3 spells CASSFGGSNQPQHF. The CDR3 nucleotides are TGTGCCAGCAGCTTTGGAGGTAGCAATCAGCCCCAGCATTTT.